These T cell receptor beta chains were read from a single sample in a study of CD8 T cells in Susac syndrome. Each CDR3 protein is one row after TCRdb ran MiXCR on the immunoSEQ multiplex PCR reads. This table holds some 110,000 distinct CDR3 sequences, roughly 93% found once. Material for sequencing was CD4+ T cells from PBMCs. The receptors derive from a human donor with multiple sclerosis. The CDR3 runs from the conserved cysteine through the conserved F or W. D genes are given only for firm matches. Clone size is not always given. Where it is, it says once, few, many or a class for expanded clones.

length: 16
D: TRBD1
J: TRBJ2-2
V: TRBV5-4
size: .
DNA: TGTGCCAGCAGCCGAAACAGGGGCGCGAACACCGGGGAGCTGTTTTTT
CDR3: CASSRNRGANTGELFF

length: 14
D: .
J: TRBJ1-1
V: TRBV18
size: .
DNA: TGTGCCAGCTCACCCGGACGGCCCGTCACTGAAGCTTTCTTT
CDR3: CASSPGRPVTEAFF

length: 16
D: .
J: TRBJ1-2
V: TRBV7-9
size: .
DNA: TGTGCCAGCAGCTTAGAGTTTGCGGTCCTTGTCTATGGCTACACCTTC
CDR3: CASSLEFAVLVYGYTF

length: 15
D: .
J: TRBJ2-3
V: TRBV6-6
size: .
DNA: TGTGCCAGCAGTGCACCTCCCAGGGGTGCAGATACGCAGTATTTT
CDR3: CASSAPPRGADTQYF

length: 15
D: .
J: TRBJ2-2
V: TRBV27
size: .
DNA: TGTGCCAGCAGTTGGAACAGCCCGAACACCGGGGAGCTGTTTTTT
CDR3: CASSWNSPNTGELFF

length: 17
D: .
J: TRBJ2-3
V: TRBV4-3
size: .
DNA: TGCGCCAGCAGCCTCAGGACGGGTGCGGGTGAAAAAGATACGCAGTATTTT
CDR3: CASSLRTGAGEKDTQYF

length: 14
D: TRBD1
J: TRBJ1-2
V: TRBV29-1
size: .
DNA: TGCAGCGCGGGTACCGGGACAGCCATCTATGGCTACACCTTC
CDR3: CSAGTGTAIYGYTF

length: 15
D: .
J: TRBJ2-7
V: TRBV9
size: .
DNA: TGTGCCAGCAGCGTACGTTCGACGAGTGACTACGAGCAGTACTTC
CDR3: CASSVRSTSDYEQYF

length: 13
D: .
J: TRBJ2-1
V: TRBV7-2
size: .
DNA: TGTGCCAGCAGCTTAGCCTCCGACAATGAGCAGTTCTTC
CDR3: CASSLASDNEQFF

length: 16
D: TRBD1
J: TRBJ1-3
V: TRBV25-1
size: .
DNA: TGTGCCAGCAGTGATTCGGCAGGGGGTACAGGAAACACCATATATTTT
CDR3: CASSDSAGGTGNTIYF

length: 15
D: .
J: TRBJ2-7
V: TRBV20-1
size: .
DNA: TGCAGTGCTAGAGAACCAGCGGGTAGCTCCTACGAGCAGTACTTC
CDR3: CSAREPAGSSYEQYF

length: 15
D: TRBD1
J: TRBJ1-5
V: TRBV11-2
size: once
DNA: TGTGCCAGCAGCTTAGGGGGACAGCTAAGGGAGCCCCAGCATTTT
CDR3: CASSLGGQLREPQHF

length: 11
D: .
J: TRBJ2-3
V: TRBV6-5
size: once
DNA: TGTGCCAGCAGTTATGACCATACGCAGTATTTT
CDR3: CASSYDHTQYF

length: 14
D: .
J: TRBJ1-1
V: TRBV18
size: .
DNA: TGTGCCAGCTCACGTGAAGGGGTTTCGACTGAAGCTTTCTTT
CDR3: CASSREGVSTEAFF

length: 14
D: .
J: TRBJ2-5
V: TRBV9
size: .
DNA: TGTGCCAGCAGCGTAGCTCCTAGTGGGGAGACCCAGTACTTC
CDR3: CASSVAPSGETQYF

length: 12
D: .
J: TRBJ1-1
V: TRBV6-2/TRBV6-3
size: .
DNA: TGTGCCAGCAGTTACGAGGTCGGGTCTGCTTTCTTT
CDR3: CASSYEVGSAFF

length: 14
D: TRBD2
J: TRBJ2-2
V: TRBV9
size: .
DNA: TGTGCCAGCAGCGGAGGACTAGCACCCGGGGAGCTGTTTTTT
CDR3: CASSGGLAPGELFF

length: 14
D: TRBD1
J: TRBJ2-1
V: TRBV6-6
size: .
DNA: TGTGCCAGCAGTTACGGACAGGGAGGCAATGAGCAGTTCTTC
CDR3: CASSYGQGGNEQFF

length: 13
D: .
J: TRBJ1-2
V: TRBV28
size: .
DNA: TGTGCCAGCAGTTTAGGGGGATCCTATGGCTACACCTTC
CDR3: CASSLGGSYGYTF

length: 13
D: .
J: TRBJ2-2
V: TRBV29-1
size: .
DNA: TGCAGCGCCGGGACTGCGAACACCGGGGAGCTGTTTTTT
CDR3: CSAGTANTGELFF

length: 14
D: TRBD1
J: TRBJ1-1
V: TRBV18
size: .
DNA: TGTGCCAGCTCACCACAGGGGGCGGGAGCTGAAGCTTTCTTT
CDR3: CASSPQGAGAEAFF

length: 13
D: .
J: TRBJ2-5
V: TRBV24-1
size: .
DNA: TGTGCCACCAGTGTAACGGCTCAAGAGACCCAGTACTTC
CDR3: CATSVTAQETQYF

length: 16
D: TRBD1
J: TRBJ1-2
V: TRBV6-5
size: .
DNA: TGTGCCAGCAGTTTCTCCACTCGACAGGGGAGTGATGGCTACACCTTC
CDR3: CASSFSTRQGSDGYTF

length: 15
D: .
J: TRBJ2-3
V: TRBV20-1
size: .
DNA: TGCAGTGGAGAGGGGGACACGTCTAGCACAGATACGCAGTATTTT
CDR3: CSGEGDTSSTDTQYF

length: 11
D: .
J: TRBJ2-4
V: TRBV20-1
size: once
DNA: TGCTCCATAAGGGAGAAAAACATTCAGTACTTC
CDR3: CSIREKNIQYF

length: 15
D: TRBD2
J: TRBJ2-7
V: TRBV5-1
size: .
DNA: TGCGCCAGCAGCTTGGAAGGGCGGGGGACCTACGAGCAGTACTTC
CDR3: CASSLEGRGTYEQYF

length: 11
D: .
J: TRBJ1-1
V: TRBV19
size: once
DNA: TGTGCCAGTAGTATTCACACTGAAGCTTTCTTT
CDR3: CASSIHTEAFF

length: 15
D: TRBD1
J: TRBJ1-6
V: TRBV30
size: .
DNA: TGTGCCTGGTCCCAACGGGACAGGGGGCCTTCACCCCTCCACTTT
CDR3: CAWSQRDRGPSPLHF

length: 15
D: .
J: TRBJ2-2
V: TRBV5-6
size: .
DNA: TGTGCCAGCAGCTTGGGAAGGGTGGGCCTCGGGGAGCTGTTTTTT
CDR3: CASSLGRVGLGELFF

length: 20
D: TRBD2
J: TRBJ2-7
V: TRBV24-1
size: .
DNA: TGTGCCACCAGTGATCCTACTTCGGGACTAGCGGGGGGCCTCAACTACGAGCAGTACTTC
CDR3: CATSDPTSGLAGGLNYEQYF

length: 20
D: .
J: TRBJ2-7
V: TRBV4-2
size: .
DNA: TGTGCCAGCAGCCCCCAGGGGGGGACTTCGCCGGGCGTCTATGGTTACGAGCAGTACTTC
CDR3: CASSPQGGTSPGVYGYEQYF

length: 13
D: .
J: TRBJ1-2
V: TRBV5-1
size: once
DNA: TGCGCCAGCAGCTTCCGCGACGACCCTGGCTACACCTTC
CDR3: CASSFRDDPGYTF

length: 12
D: TRBD2
J: TRBJ2-1
V: TRBV6-1
size: .
DNA: TGTGCCAGCAGCGACGGGAGGAATGAGCAGTTCTTC
CDR3: CASSDGRNEQFF

length: 17
D: .
J: TRBJ1-2
V: TRBV4-3
size: .
DNA: TGCGCCAGCAGCCAAGAAGTAACAGGAACCTTTAACTATGGCTACACCTTC
CDR3: CASSQEVTGTFNYGYTF

length: 14
D: TRBD2
J: TRBJ2-5
V: TRBV3-1
size: .
DNA: TGTGCCAGCAGCCAAGCGGGGGGGCAAGAGACCCAGTACTTC
CDR3: CASSQAGGQETQYF